This entry lists 18 T cell receptor beta chains sequenced from one sample in a study of blood T cell repertoires in COVID-19. Sequenced by immunoSEQ multiplex PCR; TCRdb stores in-frame clones only, minus some. The sample contains about 110,000 clones, approximately 88% of which appear only once. Sequencing was carried out using peripheral blood. The receptors stem from a human donor in a cohort sampled during active COVID-19.

V gene TRBV7-9 combines with J gene TRBJ1-1, with D maybe TRBD1 (6 bases). The CDR3 has 13 amino acids. V was trimmed by 5 bases and J by 6 bases, leaving 13 bases between them. The V gene's germline CDR1 is SEHNR and CDR2 FQNEAQ (reference sequence). CDR3 in amino acids: CASSPSGGSEAFF. In DNA, the CDR3 is TGTGCCAGCAGCCCCTCGGGGGGCTCTGAAGCTTTCTTT.

The rearrangement joins TRBV29-1 to TRBJ2-2; 9 bases align to TRBD2. J lost 3 bases, V lost 3 bases, and 11 bases had no gene match. There are 17 residues in the CDR3. Per the germline V gene, CDR1 is SQVTM and CDR2 is ANQGSEA. CDR3 in amino acids: CSVEGLAGDAHTGELFF. As DNA, the CDR3 is TGCAGCGTTGAGGGCTTAGCGGGAGACGCCCACACCGGGGAGCTGTTTTTT.

This chain links TRBV10-3 with TRBJ2-5, with D hard to call. This CDR3 comprises 13 residues. Germline assignment: CDR1 ENHRY and CDR2 SYGVKD. V lost 3 bases, J lost 1 base, and 6 bases lay in between. As DNA, the CDR3 is TGTGCCATCAGTGATTCGGGCCAAGAGACCCAGTACTTC. Translated, it gives CAISDSGQETQYF.

This clone was detected a few times. At one end, the junction sequence differs from germline, possibly due to a read error. The chain carries TRBV7-7 and TRBJ2-2, with TRBD2 matching over 7 bases. The germline gives CDR1 SSHAT, CDR2 FNYEAQ (reference sequence). The CDR3 contains 15 residues. The CDR3 sequence: CASSLGGSITGELFF. The CDR3 bases are TGTGCTAGCAGCTTAGGCGGGAGTATCACCGGGGAGCTGTTTTTT. Full variable domain (outside the CDR3, taken from reference TRBV7-7 and TRBJ2-2): GAGVSQSPRYKVTKRGQDVTLRCDPISSHATLYWYQQALGQGPEFLTYFNYEAQPDKSGLPSDRFSAERPEGSISTLTIQRTEQRDSAMYRCASSLGGSITGELFFGEGSRLTVL.

This clone was counted a single time. V is TRBV5-6 and J is TRBJ1-3, with D hard to call. The ends were cut back, 0 bases at V and 5 bases at J, with 6 bases in the middle. Germline V gives CDR1 SGHDT, CDR2 YYEEEE. The CDR3 runs 13 residues. This CDR3 reads CASSLADRNTIYF. CDR3 nucleotide sequence: TGTGCCAGCAGCTTGGCTGACAGAAACACCATATATTTT.

This chain connects TRBV7-9 to TRBJ1-4, with unresolved D. Trimming shortened V by 4 bases and J by 8 bases, and 14 bases separated the two germline ends. CDR1 SEHNR and CDR2 FQNEAQ come from the germline V gene (reference sequence). The CDR3 runs to 14 residues. The chain's CDR3 is CASSSSVGREKLFF. CDR3 nucleotides: TGTGCCAGCAGCTCTAGCGTCGGGAGGGAAAAACTGTTTTTT.

The chain uses TRBV3-1 (or the pseudogene TRBV3-2) and TRBJ2-3, with no clear D. V was cut by 5 bases and J by 5 bases, with 14 bases left in between. Germline V gene lookup returns CDR1 LGHDT and CDR2 YNNKEL (reference sequence). CDR3 length: 14 amino acids. In nucleotides, the CDR3 is TGTGCCAGCAGCTCCCCGAATAGCTTAGATACGCAGTATTTT. Amino acid sequence: CASSSPNSLDTQYF.

The chain has TRBV5-8 and TRBJ2-7; 9 bases are a match to TRBD1. Germline-derived CDR1 and CDR2 are SGHTS and YDEGEE. The CDR3 consists of 16 residues. The V and J ends lost 4 bases and 0 bases, in that order; junction bases with no gene match: 8. The CDR3 region has the DNA TGTGCCAGCAGCCAGATCGGGACAGGGTTCTCCTACGAGCAGTACTTC. Its protein product is CASSQIGTGFSYEQYF.

This clone was observed a few times. The CDR3 DNA follows: TGTGCCAGCAGACAGACAGGGGCCGGGGAGCTGTTTTTT. It encodes CASRQTGAGELFF. V is TRBV27 and J is TRBJ2-2; 8 nucleotides match TRBD1. J was trimmed by 6 bases and V by 6 bases; bases with no gene match: 3. The CDR3 sequence is 13 residues long. Germline loops: CDR1 MNHEY, CDR2 SMNVEV (reference sequence).

The genes are TRBV6-5 and TRBJ1-4; D perhaps matches TRBD1 (6 bases). V lost 4 bases and J lost 1, with 13 bases in between. Per germline, CDR1 MNHEY and CDR2 SVGAGI. This CDR3 has 16 residues. CDR3 DNA sequence: TGTGCCAGCAGTTTTACAGGGTGGGGAACTAATGAAAAACTGTTTTTT. It translates to CASSFTGWGTNEKLFF.

The gene calls are TRBV5-1 and TRBJ2-7; 8 positions match TRBD2. The CDR3 consists of 14 residues. Germline V gene sequence: CDR1 SGHRS, CDR2 YFSETQ. Losses at the gene ends were 6 bases for V and 0 bases for J; bases not matched to a gene: 5. The CDR3 DNA follows: TGCGCCAGCACGGAGCGGGAGACCTCCTACGAGCAGTACTTC. It codes for CASTERETSYEQYF.

The gene calls are TRBV12-3 or TRBV12-4 and TRBJ1-2; TRBD1 might be the D (6 bases). CDR3 size: 13 residues. Trimming took 10 bases from V and 0 from J, leaving 12 bases between them. The CDR3 region has the DNA TGTGCCACCGGACAGCTTTCTAACTATGGCTACACCTTC. Its translation is CATGQLSNYGYTF.

This clone came up once. Sequence at one end of the junction differs from germline and may be a read error. The chain combines TRBV7-7 with TRBJ2-7; TRBD2 aligns across 13 bases. The germline CDR1 and CDR2 sequences are SSHAT and FNYEAQ (reference sequence). This CDR3 region has 15 residues. The CDR3 sequence: CASSFGLAGVNEQYF. Here the CDR3 DNA reads TGTGCTAGCAGCTTCGGACTAGCGGGAGTGAACGAGCAGTACTTC.

V gene TRBV10-3 combines with J gene TRBJ2-2; D might be TRBD1 (5 bases). The CDR3 totals 16 residues. The germline V gene has CDR1 ENHRY and CDR2 SYGVKD. V lost 6 bases and J lost 0, with 14 bases in between. CDR3 protein: CAISSQGFANTGELFF. CDR3 sequence (DNA): TGTGCCATCAGCTCCCAGGGTTTCGCGAACACCGGGGAGCTGTTTTTT.

This chain connects TRBV6-2 or TRBV6-3 to TRBJ2-7, with 10 bases matching TRBD2. CDR1 and CDR2 from the germline V gene are MNHEY and SVGEGT. V was pared by 2 bases and J by 0 bases, with 4 bases of the junction left unmatched. The CDR3 has 16 amino acids. CDR3 sequence: CASSYRLAGASYEQYF. CDR3 DNA: TGTGCCAGCAGTTACAGGCTAGCGGGAGCCTCCTACGAGCAGTACTTC.

The CDR3 loop reads CASSRDRAYEQYF. Here the CDR3 DNA reads TGTGCCAGTAGTAGAGACAGGGCCTACGAGCAGTACTTC. The chain couples TRBV19 to TRBJ2-7; the match to TRBD1 covers 7 bases. The germline CDR1 and CDR2 sequences are LNHDA and SQIVND (reference sequence). This CDR3 is 13 amino acids long. Trimming removed 4 bases from V and 2 bases from J; junction bases left unmatched: 2.

V gene TRBV19 combines with J gene TRBJ2-5, with 10 bases identical to TRBD2. The V segment lost 6 bases and the J segment 6 bases; nucleotides outside the gene matches: 13. CDR1 LNHDA and CDR2 SQIVND come from the germline V gene (reference sequence). The CDR3 covers 16 residues. CDR3 DNA sequence: TGTGCCAGTAGCTATACTTTAGCGGGAGGCACCCAGACCCAGTACTTC. Encoded protein: CASSYTLAGGTQTQYF.

The V call is TRBV3-1 (or the pseudogene TRBV3-2), the J call TRBJ2-3; 10 bases agree with TRBD2. The CDR3 runs 15 residues. J lost 6 bases, V lost 4 bases, and 7 bases had no gene match. Looked up from germline, CDR1 is LGHDT and CDR2 is YNNKEL (reference sequence). The CDR3 sequence is CASSPATSGTDTQYF. The DNA of the CDR3 is TGTGCCAGCAGCCCGGCCACTAGCGGGACCGATACGCAGTATTTT.